Listed here are 29 T cell receptor beta chains from one sample, sequenced in a study of OX40 agonist ivuxolimab in advanced cancers. Clones were read by immunoSEQ multiplex PCR, and TCRdb kept only the in-frame ones, dropping some. The sample lists about 26,000 clones; more than 75% were seen once. This sample comprised CD4+ or CD8+ T cells sorted from blood, obtained in a trial of the OX40 agonist ivuxolimab. The receptors originated from an adult with an advanced solid tumor such as melanoma, head and neck, liver or kidney cancer.

The rearrangement links TRBV28 to TRBJ2-3; TRBD2 agrees at 8 bases. V gave up 2 bases and J gave up 0 bases; unmatched junction bases: 1. Germline V lookup: CDR1 MDHEN, CDR2 SYDVKM. The CDR3 length is 15 residues. For the CDR3, the DNA is TGTGCCAGCAGTTTAGTAGCGGGGAGCACAGATACGCAGTATTTT. It translates to CASSLVAGSTDTQYF.

The chain links TRBV6-5 to TRBJ2-1; 13 positions match TRBD2. V lost 6 bases and J lost 10; bases outside the gene matches: 9. Germline loops: CDR1 MNHEY, CDR2 SVGAGI. The CDR3 loop spans 15 amino acids. The CDR3: CASSMTSGRSQEQFF. CDR3 sequence (DNA): TGTGCCAGCAGCATGACTAGCGGGAGGTCTCAGGAGCAGTTCTTC.

This clone was seen once. The sample carries other DNA sequences with the same CDR3. CDR3: CASSVELAGVDGELFF. CDR3 DNA: TGTGCCAGCAGTGTGGAACTAGCGGGGGTCGACGGGGAGCTGTTTTTT. The chain is built from TRBV2 and TRBJ2-2; 11 bases map to TRBD2. CDR3 length equals 16 residues. CDR1 SNHLY and CDR2 FYNNEI come from the germline V gene. V trimming: 4 bases; J trimming: 7 bases; junction bases outside the gene matches: 8.

Here the CDR3 reads CAWRAEDRVYGYTF. For the CDR3, the DNA is TGTGCCTGGAGAGCCGAGGACAGGGTATATGGCTACACCTTC. V and J are TRBV30 and TRBJ1-2, with 8 bases that match TRBD1. This CDR3 region has 14 residues. With 3 bases clipped from V and 5 bases from J, the junction kept 8 bases outside the gene matches. Germline CDR1 reads GTSNPN; CDR2 reads SVGIG (reference sequence).

This sequence joins TRBV15 and TRBJ1-5, with D maybe TRBD1 (5 bases). There are 16 residues in the CDR3. V gave up 2 bases and J gave up 3 bases, with 14 bases separating them. Germline V gene sequence: CDR1 LNHNV, CDR2 YYDKDF (reference sequence). The CDR3, as DNA: TGTGCCACCAGCAGACCCGACAGTAACTACAATCAGCCCCAGCATTTT. It yields the protein CATSRPDSNYNQPQHF.

Details on this clone: The germline gene is not matched at one end of the junction; a read error may be the cause. The chain is built from TRBV2 and TRBJ2-1; TRBD2 aligns across 8 bases. The CDR3 totals 16 residues. Germline V gene sequence: CDR1 SNHLY, CDR2 FYNNEI. CDR3 sequence: CASSEPLAAIYSEQFF. The CDR3 nucleotides are TGTGCCAGCAGTGAACCACTAGCGGCGATATACAGTGAGCAGTTCTTC.

The CDR3 is CASSFGGLGEKLFF. In DNA, the CDR3 is TGTGCCAGCAGCTTCGGGGGGTTGGGTGAAAAACTGTTTTTT. The chain carries TRBV7-9 and TRBJ1-4; tentative D call: TRBD1 (5 bases). The V and J ends lost 3 bases and 7 bases respectively, with 12 bases between them. This CDR3 is 14 amino acids long. Germline lookup yields CDR1 SEHNR and CDR2 FQNEAQ (reference sequence).

This clone appeared many times. V gene TRBV7-8 combines with J gene TRBJ2-7; the D gene could be TRBD1 or TRBD2 (5 bases each). Germline V gene data show CDR1 as SGHVS and CDR2 as FQNEAQ. The ends were cut back, 5 bases at V and 3 bases at J, with 17 bases in the middle. The CDR3 is made up of 15 amino acids. The CDR3 nucleotides read TGTGCCAGCAGCCCCCGCCTGGGACGGCACTACGAGCAGTACTTC. Residues: CASSPRLGRHYEQYF.

V and J are TRBV6-5 and TRBJ2-1; 7 bases align to TRBD1. The trim removed 2 bases at V and 4 bases at J, leaving 8 bases unmatched. The CDR3 is 16 amino acids. Germline CDR1 and CDR2: MNHEY and SVGAGI. CDR3 sequence reads: CASSYIRTGVYNEQFF. DNA of the CDR3: TGTGCCAGCAGTTACATTCGGACAGGAGTATACAATGAGCAGTTCTTC.

The chain is built from TRBV2 and TRBJ1-2, with a weak D call TRBD1 (6 bases). The V gene lost 6 bases and the J gene lost 2 bases, with 10 bases spanning the gap. CDR3 length: 13 amino acids. Germline loops: CDR1 SNHLY, CDR2 FYNNEI. This CDR3 reads CASRWGQNYGYTF. In nucleotides, the CDR3 is TGTGCCAGCAGGTGGGGACAAAACTATGGCTACACCTTC.

This clone was seen a handful of times. The CDR3 sequence: CASSFGQGETITGELFF. The DNA of the CDR3 is TGTGCCAGCAGTTTTGGTCAGGGGGAAACTATCACCGGGGAGCTGTTTTTT. The rearrangement joins TRBV28 to TRBJ2-2; 7 bases line up with TRBD1. The CDR3 has 17 residues. J was trimmed by 4 bases and V by 3 bases; bases with no gene match: 11. Germline V lookup: CDR1 MDHEN, CDR2 SYDVKM.

This clone was recorded once. The chain couples TRBV29-1 to TRBJ2-2; 8 bases are a match to TRBD2. Germline V lookup: CDR1 SQVTM, CDR2 ANQGSEA. The CDR3 loop spans 15 amino acids. J gave up 1 base and V 4 bases, and 5 bases lay outside the gene matches. The CDR3: CSVVVAGRNTGELFF. Here the CDR3 DNA reads TGCAGCGTTGTCGTAGCGGGGCGGAACACCGGGGAGCTGTTTTTT.

The chain joins TRBV6-6 to TRBJ1-2, with TRBD1 matching 9 bases. Trimming cost V 8 bases and J 4 bases; bases outside gene matches: 11. From germline, CDR1 is MNHNY and CDR2 SVGAGI (reference sequence). The CDR3 is 15 residues long. Here the CDR3 DNA reads TGTGCCAGCGTCCCGGACAGGGGAAGAAGCTATGGCTACACCTTC. Translating it yields CASVPDRGRSYGYTF.

The chain employs TRBV27 and TRBJ2-1, with 9 bases matching TRBD2. V was pared by 2 bases and J by 8 bases, with 19 bases of the junction left unmatched. Looked up from germline, CDR1 is MNHEY and CDR2 is SMNVEV (reference sequence). This CDR3 is built from 19 residues. Here the CDR3 reads CASSLPAGGSRTSGDEQFF. The CDR3 DNA sequence: TGTGCCAGCAGTTTACCGGCGGGAGGGTCTAGAACTAGCGGCGATGAGCAGTTCTTC.

The chain recombines TRBV11-3 with TRBJ2-3; D is unclear. The CDR3 sequence is 12 residues long. V lost 3 bases and J 4 bases, leaving 5 bases between the germline ends. The germline gives CDR1 SGHNT, CDR2 YENEEA. The CDR3 loop reads CASSFSSDTQYF. CDR3 coding DNA: TGTGCCAGCAGCTTTAGTTCAGATACGCAGTATTTT.

In DNA form, the CDR3 reads TGCGCCAGCAGCCTTTTAGGGACAGGGGTCACAGATACGCAGTATTTT. Translating gives CASSLLGTGVTDTQYF. V and J are TRBV4-1 and TRBJ2-3, with TRBD1 matching 10 bases. The trim removed 4 bases at V and 2 bases at J, leaving 6 bases unmatched. CDR3 length: 16 residues. Germline V gene data show CDR1 as MGHRA and CDR2 as YSYEKL.

The chain joins TRBV27 to TRBJ2-7; D perhaps matches TRBD1 (6 bases). V lost 5 bases to trimming and J lost 2 bases, with 25 bases between them. The CDR3 contains 18 residues. The germline V gene has CDR1 MNHEY and CDR2 SMNVEV (reference sequence). The CDR3 region is CASSITAGTTKPTYEQYF. The CDR3 DNA sequence: TGTGCCAGCAGTATAACCGCCGGGACAACCAAACCCACCTACGAGCAGTACTTC.

The chain recombines TRBV10-3 with TRBJ2-2; D gene uncertain. This CDR3 contains 15 residues. Germline assignment: CDR1 ENHRY and CDR2 SYGVKD. Deletions cut 3 bases from V and 3 bases from J, with 11 bases between. The CDR3 loop reads CAISDVGWDTGELFF. The CDR3 nucleotides are TGTGCCATCAGTGATGTGGGCTGGGACACCGGGGAGCTGTTTTTT.

In its sample, this clone was seen a few times. The chain carries TRBV6-5 and TRBJ1-5; 7 bases are a match to TRBD1. Germline loops: CDR1 MNHEY, CDR2 SVGAGI. This CDR3 has 15 residues. V was clipped by 0 bases and J by 1 base; unmatched bases: 0. As DNA, the CDR3 is TGTGCCAGCAGTTACTCAGGGGGCAGCAATCAGCCCCAGCATTTT. It encodes CASSYSGGSNQPQHF.

The chain links TRBV6-5 to TRBJ2-7; D gene unclear. V was cut by 5 bases and J by 1 base, with 9 bases left in between. The CDR3 sequence is 13 residues long. Germline CDR1 MNHEY, CDR2 SVGAGI. The CDR3 DNA sequence: TGTGCCAGCAGTACAGACTTTTCCTACGAGCAGTACTTC. Its translation is CASSTDFSYEQYF.

This clone is judged medium-sized. The chain recombines TRBV2 with TRBJ2-7, with D possibly being TRBD2 (5 bases). With 7 bases removed from V and 6 bases from J, the gap between germline ends came to 16 bases. This CDR3 region has 13 residues. Germline V gives CDR1 SNHLY, CDR2 FYNNEI. CDR3 in amino acids: CASTEAGWSEQYF. CDR3 sequence (DNA): TGTGCCAGCACGGAGGCAGGTTGGAGCGAGCAGTACTTC.

This chain connects TRBV5-6 to TRBJ2-7; 7 bases line up with TRBD2. The CDR3 is made up of 15 amino acids. Looked up from germline, CDR1 is SGHDT and CDR2 is YYEEEE. V lost 2 bases and J lost 1; bases outside the gene matches: 6. Here the CDR3 reads CASSLGRESSYEQYF. The CDR3 coding sequence is TGTGCCAGCAGCTTAGGGCGGGAGTCATCCTACGAGCAGTACTTC.

The CDR3 loop reads CASSHPDREVYTEAFF. The CDR3 coding sequence is TGTGCCAGCAGTCATCCAGACAGGGAAGTCTACACTGAAGCTTTCTTT. The chain links TRBV2 to TRBJ1-1; TRBD1 agrees at 7 bases. CDR3 length: 16 residues. Germline CDR1 and CDR2: SNHLY and FYNNEI. Trimming at V came to 5 bases and at J to 3 bases, leaving 12 bases not matched to a gene.

The gene calls are TRBV7-9 and TRBJ2-7; TRBD1 aligns across 7 bases. The CDR3 runs to 17 residues. Germline assignment: CDR1 SEHNR and CDR2 FQNEAQ (reference sequence). Trimming took 2 bases from V and 0 from J; bases not matched to a gene: 10. The DNA for the CDR3 is TGTGCCAGCAGCTTAATCCCTGGGACAGAGAGCTCCTACGAGCAGTACTTC. Translating it yields CASSLIPGTESSYEQYF.

The V call is TRBV29-1, the J call TRBJ2-2; TRBD2 matches at 7 bases. The CDR3 has 15 amino acids. Germline V gives CDR1 SQVTM, CDR2 ANQGSEA. The trim removed 0 bases at V and 5 bases at J, leaving 6 bases unmatched. The CDR3 loop is CSVEEGRGRTGELFF. DNA of the CDR3: TGCAGCGTTGAAGAAGGGAGGGGCCGGACCGGGGAGCTGTTTTTT.

V is TRBV6-5 and J is TRBJ1-5, with a tentative D call TRBD1 (6 bases). This CDR3 is 13 amino acids long. CDR1 MNHEY and CDR2 SVGAGI come from the germline V gene. Trimming left V 6 bases short and J 5 bases short, with 11 bases between. For the CDR3, the DNA is TGTGCCAGCAGAACAGGGTCGCATCAGCCCCAGCATTTT. Its translation is CASRTGSHQPQHF.

The genes are TRBV5-6 and TRBJ1-6; no clear D gene. The CDR3 consists of 16 residues. The V gene's germline CDR1 is SGHDT and CDR2 YYEEEE. V was pared by 2 bases and J by 0 bases, with 9 bases between. CDR3 in amino acids: CASSFLVSSYNSPLHF. The CDR3 DNA is TGTGCCAGCAGCTTCCTCGTAAGCTCCTATAATTCACCCCTCCACTTT.

This chain connects TRBV10-1 to TRBJ1-1; D perhaps matches TRBD1 (5 bases). CDR1 and CDR2 (germline): WNHNN, SYGVQD (reference sequence). This CDR3 has 20 residues. V was pared by 2 bases and J by 3 bases, with 28 bases between. The CDR3 region is CASSETTRVGDTPGYTEAFF. CDR3 in DNA: TGCGCCAGCAGTGAGACCACCCGGGTAGGGGATACCCCAGGGTACACTGAAGCTTTCTTT.

This clone turned up a few times. The chain combines TRBV11-2 with TRBJ1-1; D uncertain. The germline gives CDR1 SGHAT, CDR2 FQNNGV. The V and J ends lost 4 bases and 4 bases respectively, with 4 bases between them. The CDR3 consists of 11 residues. CDR3 amino acids: CASSSSTEAFF. The CDR3 DNA reads TGTGCCAGCAGCTCTTCCACTGAAGCTTTCTTT.